This TCR beta chain stems from a study of vaccination effects on CD4 cells after COVID-19. For the study at large: Vaccine administered to participants consisted of two doses of either BNT162b2 or mRNA-1273. Study-level results: Whether induced by infection or by vaccine, clones showed marked clonal contraction late after vaccination. Of the vaccine-induced clones from healthy vaccinees, merely 1 of 255 recognized common cold coronaviruses as well.

This clone has only a few counts. Its antigen remains unidentified. CDR1 and CDR2 from the germline V gene are SEHNR and FQNEAQ (reference sequence). J lost 4 bases, V lost 2 bases, and 15 bases had no gene match. CDR3 length equals 19 residues. TCRdb keeps only in-frame clones here, not all; method: immunoSEQ multiplex PCR. The sample shows 52,000 or so clones, more than 60% of them seen only once. Before sequencing, viral peptide pools were used by the ViraFEST assay to expand antigen-specific CD4+ T cells. Once cultured for roughly ten days, the cells underwent separation to obtain CD4+ T cells. No vaccinee had earlier SARS-CoV-2 infection, and nucleocapsid antibodies were negative. Half the medium was replaced with IL-2 medium on days 3 and 7.

This clonotype was sampled from a human donor who received a COVID-19 vaccine. This specimen was CD4+ T cells from PBMCs cultured with SARS-CoV-2 spike peptides, taken before COVID-19 vaccination. J is TRBJ2-5 and V is TRBV7-9, with 11 bases identical to TRBD2. CDR3 nucleotides: TGTGCCAGCAGCTTATCAGCCAGAACTAGCGGGAGATTAGGAGAGACCCAGTACTTC. As protein: CASSLSARTSGRLGETQYF.